The present T cell receptor (beta chain) was sequenced within a study of ipilimumab plus nivolumab after autologous stem cell transplantation. The CDR3 runs 16 residues. V lost 1 base to trimming and J lost 8 bases; unmatched junction nucleotides: 12. Germline V gene lookup returns CDR1 SGHVS and CDR2 FQNEAQ. The assay was immunoSEQ multiplex PCR, and TCRdb's table has in-frame clones only and misses some. The profile shows more than 13,000 clones, 65% to 85% of them singletons. The clonotype comes from a male donor with primary mediastinal lymphoma. This specimen consisted of PBMCs, obtained in a trial of ipilimumab plus nivolumab as post-transplant consolidation. The genes are TRBV7-8 and TRBJ1-2; 8 positions match TRBD1. CDR3 amino acids: CASSLEGQVGSSGYTF. CDR3 nucleotide sequence: TGTGCCAGCAGCTTAGAGGGACAGGTGGGGAGTAGCGGCTACACCTTC.